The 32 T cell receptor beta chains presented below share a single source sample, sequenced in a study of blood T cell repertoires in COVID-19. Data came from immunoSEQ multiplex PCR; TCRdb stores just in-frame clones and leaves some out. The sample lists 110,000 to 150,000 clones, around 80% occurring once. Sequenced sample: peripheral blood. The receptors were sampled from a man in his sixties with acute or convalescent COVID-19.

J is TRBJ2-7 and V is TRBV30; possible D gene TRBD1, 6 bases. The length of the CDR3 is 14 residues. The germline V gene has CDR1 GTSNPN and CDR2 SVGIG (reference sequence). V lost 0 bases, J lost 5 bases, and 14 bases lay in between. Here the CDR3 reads CAWSVHREADEQYF. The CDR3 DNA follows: TGTGCCTGGAGTGTTCACAGGGAAGCTGACGAGCAGTACTTC.

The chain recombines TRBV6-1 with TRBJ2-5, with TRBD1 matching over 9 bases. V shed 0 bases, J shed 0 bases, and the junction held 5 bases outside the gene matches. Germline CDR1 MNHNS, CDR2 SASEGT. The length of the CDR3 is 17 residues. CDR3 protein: CASSEARDRVHQETQYF. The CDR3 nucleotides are TGTGCCAGCAGTGAAGCGCGGGACAGGGTGCACCAAGAGACCCAGTACTTC.

The CDR3 loop reads CASSHAVLAGDEQFF. The DNA for the CDR3 is TGCGCCAGCAGCCACGCGGTACTAGCGGGAGATGAGCAGTTCTTC. The V and J genes are TRBV4-1 and TRBJ2-1; TRBD2 aligns across 11 bases. The CDR3 contains 15 residues. V trimming: 3 bases; J trimming: 8 bases; junction bases outside the gene matches: 6. Looked up from germline, CDR1 is MGHRA and CDR2 is YSYEKL.

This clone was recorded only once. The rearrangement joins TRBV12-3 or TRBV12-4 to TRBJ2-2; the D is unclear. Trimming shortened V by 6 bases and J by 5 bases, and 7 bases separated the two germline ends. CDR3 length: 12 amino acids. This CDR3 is CASREITGELFF. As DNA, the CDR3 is TGTGCCAGCAGGGAGATAACCGGGGAGCTGTTTTTT.

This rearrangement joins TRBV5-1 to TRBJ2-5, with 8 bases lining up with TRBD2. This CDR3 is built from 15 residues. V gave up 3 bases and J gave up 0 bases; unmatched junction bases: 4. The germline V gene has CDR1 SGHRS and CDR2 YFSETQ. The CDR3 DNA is TGCGCCAGCAGCTGGGCTAGCGGGTACCAAGAGACCCAGTACTTC. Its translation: CASSWASGYQETQYF.

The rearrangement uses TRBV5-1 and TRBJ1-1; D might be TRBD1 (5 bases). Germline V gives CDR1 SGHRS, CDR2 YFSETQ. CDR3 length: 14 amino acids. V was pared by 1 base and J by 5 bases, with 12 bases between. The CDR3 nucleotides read TGCGCCAGCAGCTTGTTTCGGGGGGGTACTGAAGCTTTCTTT. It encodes CASSLFRGGTEAFF.

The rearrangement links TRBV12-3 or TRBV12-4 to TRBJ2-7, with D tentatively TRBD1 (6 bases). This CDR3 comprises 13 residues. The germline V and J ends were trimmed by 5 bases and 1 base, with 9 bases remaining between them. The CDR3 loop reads CASSPGTSYEQYF. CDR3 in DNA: TGTGCCAGCAGTCCCGGGACATCCTACGAGCAGTACTTC.

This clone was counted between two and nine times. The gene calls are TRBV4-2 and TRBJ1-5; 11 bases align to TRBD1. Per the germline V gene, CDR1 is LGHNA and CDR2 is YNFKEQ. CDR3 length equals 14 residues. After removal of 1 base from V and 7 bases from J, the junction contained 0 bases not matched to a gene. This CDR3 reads CASSQGDRGQPQHF. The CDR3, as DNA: TGTGCCAGCAGCCAAGGGGACAGGGGGCAGCCCCAGCATTTT.

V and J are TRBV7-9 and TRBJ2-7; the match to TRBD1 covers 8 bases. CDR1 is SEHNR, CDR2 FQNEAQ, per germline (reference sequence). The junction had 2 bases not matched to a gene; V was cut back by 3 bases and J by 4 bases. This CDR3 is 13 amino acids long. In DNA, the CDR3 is TGTGCCAGCAGCTTGGGACAGGAGTACGAGCAGTACTTC. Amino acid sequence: CASSLGQEYEQYF.

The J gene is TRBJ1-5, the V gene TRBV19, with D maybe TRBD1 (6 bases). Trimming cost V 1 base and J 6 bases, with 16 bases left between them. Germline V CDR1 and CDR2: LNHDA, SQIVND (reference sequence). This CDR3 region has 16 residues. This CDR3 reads CASSIVAGEGVQPQHF. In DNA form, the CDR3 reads TGTGCCAGTAGTATAGTCGCAGGGGAGGGGGTTCAGCCCCAGCATTTT.

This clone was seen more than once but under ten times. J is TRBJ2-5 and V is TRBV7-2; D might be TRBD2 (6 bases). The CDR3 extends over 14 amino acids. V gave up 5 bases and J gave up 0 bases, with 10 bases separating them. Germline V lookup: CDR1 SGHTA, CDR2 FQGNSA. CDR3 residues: CASSAGPNQETQYF. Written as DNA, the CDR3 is TGTGCCAGCAGCGCGGGACCCAACCAAGAGACCCAGTACTTC.

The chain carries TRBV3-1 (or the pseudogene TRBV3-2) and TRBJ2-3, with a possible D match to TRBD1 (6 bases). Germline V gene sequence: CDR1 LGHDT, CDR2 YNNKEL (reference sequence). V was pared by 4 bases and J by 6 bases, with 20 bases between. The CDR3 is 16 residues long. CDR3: CASSPKGVVHGDTQYF. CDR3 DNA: TGTGCCAGCAGCCCGAAGGGGGTGGTACACGGGGATACGCAGTATTTT.

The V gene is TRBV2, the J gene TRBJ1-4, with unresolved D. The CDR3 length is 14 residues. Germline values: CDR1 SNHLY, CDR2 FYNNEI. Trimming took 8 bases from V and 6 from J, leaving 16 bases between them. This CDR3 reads CASRRGTGYEKLFF. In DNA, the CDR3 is TGTGCCAGCCGGCGGGGAACGGGATATGAAAAACTGTTTTTT.

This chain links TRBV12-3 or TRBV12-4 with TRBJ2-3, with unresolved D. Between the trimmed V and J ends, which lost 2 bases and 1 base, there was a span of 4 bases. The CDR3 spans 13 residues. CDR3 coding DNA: TGTGCCAGCAGTTTAACTGGCACAGATACGCAGTATTTT. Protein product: CASSLTGTDTQYF.

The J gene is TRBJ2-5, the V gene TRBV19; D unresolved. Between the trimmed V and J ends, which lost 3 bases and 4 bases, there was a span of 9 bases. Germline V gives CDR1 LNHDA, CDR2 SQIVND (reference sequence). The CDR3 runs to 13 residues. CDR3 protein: CASSIRWAETQYF. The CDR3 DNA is TGTGCCAGTAGTATTCGTTGGGCAGAGACCCAGTACTTC.

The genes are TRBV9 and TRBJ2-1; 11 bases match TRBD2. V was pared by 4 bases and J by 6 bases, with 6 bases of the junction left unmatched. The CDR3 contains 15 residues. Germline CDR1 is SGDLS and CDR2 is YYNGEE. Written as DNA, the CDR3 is TGTGCCAGCAGCCCTCTAGCGGGAGGAAGCAATGAGCAGTTCTTC. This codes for CASSPLAGGSNEQFF.

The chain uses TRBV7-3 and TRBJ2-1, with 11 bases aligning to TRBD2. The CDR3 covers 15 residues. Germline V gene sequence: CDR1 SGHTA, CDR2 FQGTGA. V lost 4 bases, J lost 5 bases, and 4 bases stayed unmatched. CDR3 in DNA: TGTGCCAGCAGCTCTACTAGCGGGAGAGACAATGAGCAGTTCTTC. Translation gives CASSSTSGRDNEQFF. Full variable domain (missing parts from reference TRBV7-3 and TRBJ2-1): GAGVSQTPSNKVTEKGKYVELRCDPISGHTALYWYRQSLGQGPEFLIYFQGTGAADDSGLPNDRFFAVRPEGSVSTLKIQRTERGDSAVYLCASSSTSGRDNEQFFGPGTRLTVL.

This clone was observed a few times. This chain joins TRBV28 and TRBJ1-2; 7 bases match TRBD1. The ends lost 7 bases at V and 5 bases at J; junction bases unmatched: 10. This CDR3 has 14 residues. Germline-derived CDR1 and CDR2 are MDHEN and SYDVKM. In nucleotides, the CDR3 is TGTGCCAGCAAGGGGTCCGGGACAGCTTATGGCTACACCTTC. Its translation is CASKGSGTAYGYTF.

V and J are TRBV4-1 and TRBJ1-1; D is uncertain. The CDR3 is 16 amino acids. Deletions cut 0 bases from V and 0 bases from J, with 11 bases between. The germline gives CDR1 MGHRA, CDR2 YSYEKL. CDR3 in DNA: TGCGCCAGCAGCCAAGAGGCTGGCTTCTTGAACACTGAAGCTTTCTTT. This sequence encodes CASSQEAGFLNTEAFF.

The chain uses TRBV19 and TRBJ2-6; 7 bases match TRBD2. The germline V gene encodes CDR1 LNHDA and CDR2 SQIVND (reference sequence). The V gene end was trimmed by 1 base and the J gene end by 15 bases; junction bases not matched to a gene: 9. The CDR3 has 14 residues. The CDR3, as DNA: TGTGCCAGTAGTATAGTCGAGGGGACTACAGACCTGACTTTC. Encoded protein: CASSIVEGTTDLTF.

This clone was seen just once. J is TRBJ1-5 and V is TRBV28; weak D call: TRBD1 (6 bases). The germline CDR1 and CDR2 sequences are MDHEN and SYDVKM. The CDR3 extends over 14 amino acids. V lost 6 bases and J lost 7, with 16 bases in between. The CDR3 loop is CASSLNRERQPQHF. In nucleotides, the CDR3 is TGTGCCAGCAGCTTGAACAGGGAGAGACAGCCCCAGCATTTT.

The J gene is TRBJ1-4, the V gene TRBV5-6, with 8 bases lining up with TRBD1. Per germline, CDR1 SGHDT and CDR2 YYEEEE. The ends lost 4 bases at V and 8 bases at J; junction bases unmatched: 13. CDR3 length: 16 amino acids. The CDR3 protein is CASSISLTGDEEKLFF. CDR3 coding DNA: TGTGCCAGCAGCATAAGCTTGACAGGGGACGAGGAAAAACTGTTTTTT.

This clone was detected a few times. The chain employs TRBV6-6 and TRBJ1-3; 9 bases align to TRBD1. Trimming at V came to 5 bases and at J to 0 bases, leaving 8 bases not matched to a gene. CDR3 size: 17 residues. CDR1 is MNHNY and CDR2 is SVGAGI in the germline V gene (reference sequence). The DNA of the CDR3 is TGTGCCAGCAGTCGCTTAACAGGGGGCTACTCTGGAAACACCATATATTTT. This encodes CASSRLTGGYSGNTIYF.

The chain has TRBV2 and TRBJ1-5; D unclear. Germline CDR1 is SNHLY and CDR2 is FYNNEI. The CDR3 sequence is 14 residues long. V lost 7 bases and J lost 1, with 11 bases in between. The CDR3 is CASTGVQSNQPQHF. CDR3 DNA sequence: TGTGCCAGCACAGGCGTACAGAGCAATCAGCCCCAGCATTTT.

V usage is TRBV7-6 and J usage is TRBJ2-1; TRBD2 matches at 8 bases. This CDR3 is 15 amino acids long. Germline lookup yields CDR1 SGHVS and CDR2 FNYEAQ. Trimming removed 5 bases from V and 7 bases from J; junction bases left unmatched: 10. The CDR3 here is CASSPQGVAGNEQFF. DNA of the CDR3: TGTGCCAGCAGCCCCCAAGGAGTAGCGGGGAATGAGCAGTTCTTC. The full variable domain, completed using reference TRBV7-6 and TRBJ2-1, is GAGVSQSPRYKVTKRGQDVALRCDPISGHVSLYWYRQALGQGPEFLTYFNYEAQQDKSGLPNDRFSAERPEGSISTLTIQRTEQRDSAMYRCASSPQGVAGNEQFFGPGTRLTVL.

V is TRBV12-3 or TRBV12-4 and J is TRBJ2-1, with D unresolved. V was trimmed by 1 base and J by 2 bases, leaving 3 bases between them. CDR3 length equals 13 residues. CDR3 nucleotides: TGTGCCAGCAGTTTAGGTACCTACAATGAGCAGTTCTTC. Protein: CASSLGTYNEQFF.

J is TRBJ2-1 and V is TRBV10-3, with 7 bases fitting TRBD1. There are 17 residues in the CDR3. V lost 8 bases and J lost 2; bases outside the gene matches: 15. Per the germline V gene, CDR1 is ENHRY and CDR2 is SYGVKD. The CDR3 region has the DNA TGTGCCATCGGAGGACAGGAGAGTAAGACAACCTACAATGAGCAGTTCTTC. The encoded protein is CAIGGQESKTTYNEQFF.

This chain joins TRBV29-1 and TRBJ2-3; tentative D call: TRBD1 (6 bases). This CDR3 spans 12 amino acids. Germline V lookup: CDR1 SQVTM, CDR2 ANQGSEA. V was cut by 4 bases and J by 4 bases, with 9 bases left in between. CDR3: CSVVSGADTQYF. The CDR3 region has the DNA TGCAGCGTTGTGTCAGGGGCAGATACGCAGTATTTT.

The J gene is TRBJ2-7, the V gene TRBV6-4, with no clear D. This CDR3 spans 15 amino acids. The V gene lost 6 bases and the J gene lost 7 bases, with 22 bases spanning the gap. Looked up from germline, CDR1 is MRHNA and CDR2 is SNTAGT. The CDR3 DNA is TGTGCCAGCAGATCCCCGGGTGATGGTGCATATGAGCAGTACTTC. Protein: CASRSPGDGAYEQYF.

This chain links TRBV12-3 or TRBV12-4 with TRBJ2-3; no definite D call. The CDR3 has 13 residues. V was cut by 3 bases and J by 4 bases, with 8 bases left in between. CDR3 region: CASSFNYADTQYF. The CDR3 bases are TGTGCCAGCAGTTTTAACTACGCAGATACGCAGTATTTT.

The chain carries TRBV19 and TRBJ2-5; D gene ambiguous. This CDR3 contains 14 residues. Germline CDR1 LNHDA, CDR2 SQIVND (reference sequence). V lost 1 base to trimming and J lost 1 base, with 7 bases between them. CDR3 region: CASSIGAGQETQYF. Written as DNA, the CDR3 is TGTGCCAGTAGTATAGGGGCAGGCCAAGAGACCCAGTACTTC.

The CDR3 nucleotides are TGTGCCAGCAGCCACAGGGACGGAGAGACCCAGTACTTC. Translating gives CASSHRDGETQYF. V usage is TRBV6-5 and J usage is TRBJ2-5; TRBD1 is a possible D gene (6 bases). This CDR3 comprises 13 residues. Germline CDR1 and CDR2: MNHEY and SVGAGI. V lost 6 bases to trimming and J lost 4 bases, with 12 bases between them.